These 17 T cell receptor beta chains originate from one sample sequenced in a study of shared clonotypes between healthy human individuals. The data were produced by immunoSEQ multiplex PCR, yet TCRdb's version contains in-frame clones alone and is incomplete. The sample holds roughly 1 million clones; roughly 74% are singletons and the top ten take under 0.6%. The sample comprised memory CD4+ T cells from PBMCs. The subset here: CD45RA-negative fraction. The receptors derive from a man aged 18 to 29 in good health. Some clones in this sample may be carry-over from other donors' samples.

The chain is built from TRBV5-8 and TRBJ1-5, with D possibly TRBD1 on 5 matching bases. CDR1 SGHTS and CDR2 YDEGEE come from the germline V gene. Trimming stripped 4 bases from V and 2 bases from J, with 13 bases between. The CDR3 is 15 amino acids. CDR3 residues: CASSLGQGGNQPQHF. The DNA of the CDR3 is TGTGCCAGCAGCCTTGGGCAGGGAGGCAATCAGCCCCAGCATTTT.

This chain joins TRBV27 and TRBJ1-2; 9 bases are shared with TRBD1. CDR3 length equals 14 residues. Germline CDR1 is MNHEY and CDR2 is SMNVEV (reference sequence). Losses at the gene ends were 9 bases for V and 4 bases for J; bases not matched to a gene: 9. CDR3 sequence (DNA): TGTGCCAGAGACTGGACAGGGGAGGTCTATGGCTACACCTTC. Amino acids: CARDWTGEVYGYTF.

The gene calls are TRBV4-1 and TRBJ1-4, with 10 nucleotides matching TRBD1. V was pared by 4 bases and J by 6 bases, with 8 bases of the junction left unmatched. This CDR3 is 16 amino acids long. Germline values: CDR1 MGHRA, CDR2 YSYEKL. The CDR3 reads CASSLTTGTGDEKLFF. The CDR3 nucleotides are TGCGCCAGCAGCCTAACTACCGGGACAGGGGATGAAAAACTGTTTTTT.

Turning to this clone: At the DNA level, this CDR3 is encoded by other sequences in the same sample as well. The chain employs TRBV11-1 and TRBJ2-1, with 11 bases fitting TRBD2. The CDR3 has 14 amino acids. Per germline, CDR1 SGHAT and CDR2 FQDESV (reference sequence). Unmatched junction bases numbered 5, after V lost 6 bases and J lost 7 bases. CDR3 protein: CASSSWTSGNEQFF. The CDR3 DNA reads TGTGCCAGCAGTTCCTGGACTAGCGGGAATGAGCAGTTCTTC.

The rearrangement joins TRBV9 to TRBJ2-3, with 8 bases lining up with TRBD2. Germline V gene sequence: CDR1 SGDLS, CDR2 YYNGEE. V lost 4 bases, J lost 0 bases, and 4 bases stayed unmatched. The CDR3 is made up of 15 amino acids. CDR3 in amino acids: CASSPRGASTDTQYF. CDR3 DNA: TGTGCCAGCAGCCCGCGGGGGGCCAGCACAGATACGCAGTATTTT.

The V and J genes are TRBV19 and TRBJ1-4; no firm D call. The ends were cut back, 2 bases at V and 8 bases at J, with 12 bases in the middle. Germline values: CDR1 LNHDA, CDR2 SQIVND (reference sequence). This CDR3 is 14 amino acids long. CDR3: CASSITGRGEKLFF. The CDR3 bases are TGTGCCAGTAGTATAACCGGGAGAGGGGAAAAACTGTTTTTT. Together with reference TRBV19 and TRBJ1-4, the CDR3 gives the full variable domain: DGGITQSPKYLFRKEGQNVTLSCEQNLNHDAMYWYRQDPGQGLRLIYYSQIVNDFQKGDIAEGYSVSREKKESFPLTVTSAQKNPTAFYLCASSITGRGEKLFFGSGTQLSVL.

Worth noting for this clone: Within the sample, other DNA sequences also encode this same CDR3. V is TRBV5-1 and J is TRBJ2-3; the D gene is possibly TRBD1 (6 bases). The CDR3 consists of 15 residues. The germline CDR1 and CDR2 sequences are SGHRS and YFSETQ. Trimming cost V 0 bases and J 2 bases, with 10 bases left between them. CDR3 nucleotides: TGCGCCAGCAGCTTGGATGGGGGCTCCACAGATACGCAGTATTTT. It yields the protein CASSLDGGSTDTQYF.

CDR3 bases: TGCGCCAGCAGCGAAGGACAGGGTGGCGGCTATGGCTACACCTTC. Protein product: CASSEGQGGGYGYTF. The gene calls are TRBV5-1 and TRBJ1-2, with 8 bases identical to TRBD1. The CDR3 covers 15 residues. Losses at the gene ends were 4 bases for V and 4 bases for J; bases not matched to a gene: 9. Germline-derived CDR1 and CDR2 are SGHRS and YFSETQ.

CDR3 sequence: CASRADRDGGNTEAFF. In DNA, the CDR3 is TGTGCCAGCAGAGCCGACAGGGACGGGGGAAACACTGAAGCTTTCTTT. The genes are TRBV7-9 and TRBJ1-1; 7 nucleotides agree with TRBD1. With 6 bases clipped from V and 2 bases from J, the junction kept 12 bases outside the gene matches. The CDR3 is 16 amino acids. Looked up from germline, CDR1 is SEHNR and CDR2 is FQNEAQ (reference sequence).

The gene calls are TRBV5-6 and TRBJ2-7; D possibly corresponds to TRBD2 (6 bases). The CDR3 runs to 15 residues. The germline V gene has CDR1 SGHDT and CDR2 YYEEEE. The V gene lost 4 bases and the J gene lost 4 bases, with 18 bases spanning the gap. The CDR3 reads CASSPWGVRIYEQYF. The CDR3 nucleotides read TGTGCCAGCAGCCCTTGGGGGGTCCGGATTTACGAGCAGTACTTC.

This chain joins TRBV9 and TRBJ2-1, with TRBD2 matching 9 bases. Per germline, CDR1 SGDLS and CDR2 YYNGEE. The CDR3 is 16 residues long. Losses at the gene ends were 0 bases for V and 2 bases for J; bases not matched to a gene: 3. The CDR3: CASSVGLAATYNEQFF. The DNA for the CDR3 is TGTGCCAGCAGCGTAGGACTAGCGGCAACCTACAATGAGCAGTTCTTC.

The chain recombines TRBV2 with TRBJ2-3; perhaps TRBD1 as D (6 bases). Germline V CDR1 and CDR2: SNHLY, FYNNEI. V was pared by 5 bases and J by 4 bases, with 13 bases between. CDR3 length equals 14 residues. The CDR3 coding sequence is TGTGCCAGCAGTTTCCAGGGGAGAGCAGATACGCAGTATTTT. This codes for CASSFQGRADTQYF. Using reference TRBV2 and TRBJ2-3 for the parts outside the CDR3, the full variable domain is EPEVTQTPSHQVTQMGQEVILRCVPISNHLYFYWYRQILGQKVEFLVSFYNNEISEKSEIFDDQFSVERPDGSNFTLKIRSTKLEDSAMYFCASSFQGRADTQYFGPGTRLTVL.

The chain recombines TRBV28 with TRBJ2-1; the D call may be TRBD1 or TRBD2 (5 bases each). The V gene's germline CDR1 is MDHEN and CDR2 SYDVKM. Trimming stripped 4 bases from V and 2 bases from J, with 15 bases between. The CDR3 spans 16 residues. CDR3 protein: CASSSPGPIAYNEQFF. Written as DNA, the CDR3 is TGTGCCAGCAGTTCCCCGGGACCGATTGCCTACAATGAGCAGTTCTTC.

This chain joins TRBV30 and TRBJ2-5; 8 bases map to TRBD1. Germline V gene lookup returns CDR1 GTSNPN and CDR2 SVGIG (reference sequence). The CDR3 sequence is 13 residues long. The junction had 3 bases not matched to a gene; V was cut back by 5 bases and J by 1 base. The CDR3 DNA reads as TGTGCCTGGGACAGGGGCTTCCAAGAGACCCAGTACTTC. Amino acid sequence: CAWDRGFQETQYF.

This chain links TRBV6-5 with TRBJ1-2, with TRBD1 matching over 8 bases. The CDR3 has 14 amino acids. Germline CDR1 is MNHEY and CDR2 is SVGAGI. The V gene end was trimmed by 5 bases and the J gene end by 8 bases; junction bases not matched to a gene: 10. The CDR3 nucleotides read TGTGCCAGCAGTACCCGGGACAGGCGTTTGGGCTACACCTTC. It codes for CASSTRDRRLGYTF.

This clone has just a few counts. The chain links TRBV6-1 to TRBJ2-6; TRBD2 is a possible D gene (5 bases). CDR1 and CDR2 from the germline V gene are MNHNS and SASEGT. V lost 2 bases to trimming and J lost 2 bases, with 7 bases between them. The CDR3 has 15 amino acids. Here the CDR3 DNA reads TGTGCCAGCAGTGAAAGGCGGGCTGGGGCCAACGTCCTGACTTTC. Translated: CASSERRAGANVLTF.

The chain combines TRBV7-2 with TRBJ1-2; no clear D gene. The V end lost 1 base, the J end lost 0 bases, and 9 bases lay between the germline ends. This CDR3 region has 15 residues. The germline gives CDR1 SGHTA, CDR2 FQGNSA. The CDR3 loop is CASSLGRTTNYGYTF. DNA of the CDR3: TGTGCCAGCAGCTTAGGGCGTACGACTAACTATGGCTACACCTTC.